The source of this T cell receptor (beta chain) is a study of T cells in Graves' hyperthyroidism and ophthalmopathy. This clonotype was seen a few times. TCR beta CDR3 regions were amplified from RNA transcripts. The HTBI primer set served for first-round RT-PCR of the TCR CDR3. TCRdb called the multiplex PCR reads again in MiXCR, with one record for every CDR3 protein. In the table there are about 300,000 distinct CDR3 sequences, roughly 19% of which are singletons. Germline V gene lookup returns CDR1 SNHLY and CDR2 FYNNEI. V was clipped by 6 bases and J by 4 bases, with 9 bases between them. This CDR3 spans 12 amino acids.

Sequenced material: blood. This chain joins TRBV2 and TRBJ1-2; D gene ambiguous. The clonotype was recovered from a man aged 45 to 65 with Graves' ophthalmopathy. CDR3 nucleotides: TGTGCCAGCAGCCGTACTATCTATGGCTACACCTTC. It yields the protein CASSRTIYGYTF.